This entry describes one T cell receptor (beta chain). Assay: immunoSEQ multiplex PCR; the TCRdb copy retains only in-frame clones and omits some. The table shows around 200,000 clones, with about 86% occurring only once. The sample is drawn from a study of blood T cell repertoires in COVID-19. At the level of the study: From T cells, B-cell-depleted T cells, or PBMCs came the material, which was cDNA or gDNA.

CDR1 is ENHRY, CDR2 SYGVKD, per germline. The J segment lost 1 base and the V segment lost 2 bases, leaving 4 bases of the junction unmatched. The CDR3 length is 16 residues. The receptor was derived from a man aged 25 to 40 with active or convalescent COVID-19. The chain carries TRBV10-3 and TRBJ2-1; 8 bases are shared with TRBD2. Sequences were obtained from peripheral blood. The CDR3 protein is CAISESPGGSYNEQFF. The CDR3 nucleotides read TGTGCCATCAGTGAGAGCCCGGGGGGGTCCTACAATGAGCAGTTCTTC.